This T cell receptor beta chain was observed in a study of cytomegalovirus exposure and HLA in healthy donors. Study-wide results and caveats: Across donors, most TCRs were seen rarely, yet some public ones were widespread.

TCRdb's copy holds only in-frame clones and misses some; the assay was immunoSEQ multiplex PCR. Found here are a few hundred thousand clones, around 88% of them singletons; the top ten hold 2.9%. The V end was cut by 6 bases, the J end by 2 bases, with 16 bases between. Germline assignment: CDR1 SQVTM and CDR2 ANQGSEA. The CDR3 consists of 14 residues. In the case of this clone: As yet, its antigen is unknown.

J is TRBJ2-5 and V is TRBV29-1; D not resolved. What was sequenced was PBMCs. The source is a woman under 30 in good health and CMV-seronegative. This CDR3 reads CSVQWIALQETQYF. The DNA of the CDR3 is TGCAGCGTCCAATGGATAGCCCTACAAGAGACCCAGTACTTC.